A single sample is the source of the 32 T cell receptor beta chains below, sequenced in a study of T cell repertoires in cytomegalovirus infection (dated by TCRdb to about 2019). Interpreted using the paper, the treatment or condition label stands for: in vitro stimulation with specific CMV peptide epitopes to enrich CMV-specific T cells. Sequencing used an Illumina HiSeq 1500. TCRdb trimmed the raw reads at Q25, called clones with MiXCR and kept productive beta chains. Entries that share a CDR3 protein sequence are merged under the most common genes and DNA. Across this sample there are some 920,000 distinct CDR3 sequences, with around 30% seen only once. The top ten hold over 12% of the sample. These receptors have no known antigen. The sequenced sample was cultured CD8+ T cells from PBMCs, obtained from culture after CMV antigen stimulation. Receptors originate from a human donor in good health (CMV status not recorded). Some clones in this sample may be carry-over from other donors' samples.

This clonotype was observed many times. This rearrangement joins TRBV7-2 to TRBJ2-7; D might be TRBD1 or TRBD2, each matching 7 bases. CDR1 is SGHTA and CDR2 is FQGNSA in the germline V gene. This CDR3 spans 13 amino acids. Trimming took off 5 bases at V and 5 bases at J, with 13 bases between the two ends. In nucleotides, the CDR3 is TGTGCCAGCAGCCTGACAGGGAGGGACGAGCAGTACGTC. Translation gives CASSLTGRDEQYV.

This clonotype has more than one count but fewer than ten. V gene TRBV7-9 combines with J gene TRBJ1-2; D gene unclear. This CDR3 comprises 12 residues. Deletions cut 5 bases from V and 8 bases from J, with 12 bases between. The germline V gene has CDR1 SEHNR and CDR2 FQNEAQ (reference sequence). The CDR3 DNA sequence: TGTGCCAGCAGCCCTGGACTTACAGGCTACACCTTC. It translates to CASSPGLTGYTF.

The CDR3 loop is CASSMGDTNTEAFF. The CDR3 nucleotides are TGTGCCAGTAGTATGGGGGACACGAACACTGAAGCTTTCTTT. V usage is TRBV19 and J usage is TRBJ1-1; the D gene is possibly TRBD1 (6 bases). Germline V lookup: CDR1 LNHDA, CDR2 SQIVND (reference sequence). The CDR3 runs 14 residues. V lost 3 bases and J lost 1, with 9 bases in between.

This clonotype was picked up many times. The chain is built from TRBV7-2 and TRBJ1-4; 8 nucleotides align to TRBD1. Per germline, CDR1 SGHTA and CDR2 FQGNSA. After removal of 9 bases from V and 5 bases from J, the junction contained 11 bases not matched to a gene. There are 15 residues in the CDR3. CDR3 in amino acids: CASTSGGQENEKLFF. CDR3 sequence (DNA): TGTGCCAGTACCTCGGGGGGACAGGAGAATGAAAAACTGTTTTTT.

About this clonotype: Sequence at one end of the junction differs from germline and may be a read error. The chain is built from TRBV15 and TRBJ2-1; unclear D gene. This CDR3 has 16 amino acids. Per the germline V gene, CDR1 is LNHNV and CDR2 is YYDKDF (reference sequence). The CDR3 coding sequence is TGTGTCACCAGCACGCTGTTCATCTTTTCCTACAATGAGCAGTTCTTC. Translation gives CVTSTLFIFSYNEQFF.

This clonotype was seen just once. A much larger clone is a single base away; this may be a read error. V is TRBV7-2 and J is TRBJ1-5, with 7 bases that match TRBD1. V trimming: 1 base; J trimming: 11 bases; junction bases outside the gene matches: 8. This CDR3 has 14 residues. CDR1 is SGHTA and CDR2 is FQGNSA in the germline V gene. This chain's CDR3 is CASSLEGGNLAQHF. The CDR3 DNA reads TGTGCCAGCAGCTTAGAAGGGGGCAATTTGGCCCAGCATTTT.

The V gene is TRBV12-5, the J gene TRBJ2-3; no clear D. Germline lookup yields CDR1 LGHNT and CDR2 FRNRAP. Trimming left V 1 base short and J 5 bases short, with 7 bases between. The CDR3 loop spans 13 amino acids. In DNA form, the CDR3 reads TGTGCTAGTGGTTTGGCCGTCAAAGATACGCAGTATTTT. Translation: CASGLAVKDTQYF.

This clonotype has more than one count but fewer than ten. The chain's CDR3 is CASSQGRWTEAFF. The CDR3 DNA sequence: TGCGCCAGCAGCCAGGGACGGTGGACTGAAGCTTTCTTT. This chain connects TRBV4-3 to TRBJ1-1; D perhaps matches TRBD1 (5 bases). Between the trimmed V and J ends, which lost 3 bases and 5 bases, there was a span of 10 bases. The V gene's germline CDR1 is LGHNA and CDR2 YSLEER. This CDR3 is 13 amino acids long.

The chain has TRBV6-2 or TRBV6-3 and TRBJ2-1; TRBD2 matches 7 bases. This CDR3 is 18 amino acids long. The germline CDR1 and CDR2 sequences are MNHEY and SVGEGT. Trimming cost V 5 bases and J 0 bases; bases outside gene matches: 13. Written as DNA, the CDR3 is TGTGCCAGCAGTACTTCTCTTGAGGCGGGGGACTCCTACAATGAGCAGTTCTTC. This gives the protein CASSTSLEAGDSYNEQFF.

The DNA for the CDR3 is TGTGCCAGTAGTATCCAGGGGGTGACTGAAGCTTTCTTT. Its translation: CASSIQGVTEAFF. The gene calls are TRBV19 and TRBJ1-1; 7 bases line up with TRBD1. Germline V gene sequence: CDR1 LNHDA, CDR2 SQIVND (reference sequence). The CDR3 length is 13 residues. V shed 3 bases, J shed 5 bases, and the junction held 3 bases outside the gene matches.

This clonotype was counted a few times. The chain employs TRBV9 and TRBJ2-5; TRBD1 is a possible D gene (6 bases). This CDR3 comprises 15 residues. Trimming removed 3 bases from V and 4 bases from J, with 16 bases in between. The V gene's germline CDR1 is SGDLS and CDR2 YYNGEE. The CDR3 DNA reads TGTGCCAGCAGCGCCTCAGGACAGTGGCGAGAGACCCAGTACTTC. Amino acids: CASSASGQWRETQYF.

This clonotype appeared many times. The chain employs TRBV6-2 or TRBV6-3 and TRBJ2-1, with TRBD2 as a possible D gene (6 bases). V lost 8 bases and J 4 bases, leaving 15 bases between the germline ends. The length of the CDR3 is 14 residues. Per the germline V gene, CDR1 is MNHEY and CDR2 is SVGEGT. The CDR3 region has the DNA TGTGCCAGCGGAGACGGCGGGAAATACAATGAGCAGTTCTTC. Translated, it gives CASGDGGKYNEQFF.

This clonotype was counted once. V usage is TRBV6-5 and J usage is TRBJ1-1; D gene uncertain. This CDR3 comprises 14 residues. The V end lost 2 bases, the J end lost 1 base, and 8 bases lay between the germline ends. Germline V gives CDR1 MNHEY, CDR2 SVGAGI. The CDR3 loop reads CASSYAHSNTEAFF. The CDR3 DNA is TGTGCCAGCAGTTACGCCCATTCGAACACTGAAGCTTTCTTT.

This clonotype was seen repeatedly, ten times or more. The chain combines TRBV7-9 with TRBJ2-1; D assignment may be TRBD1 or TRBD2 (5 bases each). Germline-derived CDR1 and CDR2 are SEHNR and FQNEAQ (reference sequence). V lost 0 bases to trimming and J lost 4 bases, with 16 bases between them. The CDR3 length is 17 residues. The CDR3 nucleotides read TGTGCCAGCAGCTTAGCGGACTCCCCACAGGCGTACAATGAGCAGTTCTTC. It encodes CASSLADSPQAYNEQFF.

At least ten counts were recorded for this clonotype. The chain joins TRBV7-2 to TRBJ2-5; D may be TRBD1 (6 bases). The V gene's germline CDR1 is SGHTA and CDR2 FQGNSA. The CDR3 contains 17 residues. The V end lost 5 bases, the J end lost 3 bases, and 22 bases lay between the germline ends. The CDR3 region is CASSPFIRGNYKETQYF. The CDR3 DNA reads TGTGCCAGCAGCCCTTTTATTAGGGGGAATTATAAAGAGACCCAGTACTTC. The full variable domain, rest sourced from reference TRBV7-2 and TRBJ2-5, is GAGVSQSPSNKVTEKGKDVELRCDPISGHTALYWYRQSLGQGLEFLIYFQGNSAPDKSGLPSDRFSAERTGGSVSTLTIQRTQQEDSAVYLCASSPFIRGNYKETQYFGPGTRLLVL.

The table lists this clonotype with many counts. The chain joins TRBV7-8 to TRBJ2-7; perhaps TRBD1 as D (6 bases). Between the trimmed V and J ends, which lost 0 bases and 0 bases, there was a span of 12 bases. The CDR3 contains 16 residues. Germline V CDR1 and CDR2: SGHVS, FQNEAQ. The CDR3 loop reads CASSLARTASSYEQYF. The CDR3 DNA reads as TGTGCCAGCAGCTTAGCGAGGACAGCTAGCTCCTACGAGCAGTACTTC.

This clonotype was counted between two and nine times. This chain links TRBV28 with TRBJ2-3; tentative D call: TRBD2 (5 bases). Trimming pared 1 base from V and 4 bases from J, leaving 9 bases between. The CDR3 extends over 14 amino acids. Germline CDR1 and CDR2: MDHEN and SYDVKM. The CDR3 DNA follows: TGTGCCAGCAGTTTATCGGAGGTCGCAGATACGCAGTATTTT. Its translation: CASSLSEVADTQYF.

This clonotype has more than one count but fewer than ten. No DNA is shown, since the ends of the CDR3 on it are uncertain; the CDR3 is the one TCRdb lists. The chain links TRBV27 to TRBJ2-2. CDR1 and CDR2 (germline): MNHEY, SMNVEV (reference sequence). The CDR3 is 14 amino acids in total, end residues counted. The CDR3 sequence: CASSLSLRAGELFF.

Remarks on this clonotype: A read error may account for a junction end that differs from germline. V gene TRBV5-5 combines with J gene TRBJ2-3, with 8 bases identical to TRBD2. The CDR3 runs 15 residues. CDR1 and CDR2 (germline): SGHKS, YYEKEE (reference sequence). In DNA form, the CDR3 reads TGTGCCAACAGCTTGGGACTAGAAGACCCAGATACGCAGTATTTT. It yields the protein CANSLGLEDPDTQYF.

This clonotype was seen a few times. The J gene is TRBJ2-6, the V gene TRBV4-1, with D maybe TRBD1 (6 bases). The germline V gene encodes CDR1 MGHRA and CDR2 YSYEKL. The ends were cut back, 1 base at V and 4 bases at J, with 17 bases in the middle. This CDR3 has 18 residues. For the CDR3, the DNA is TGCGCCAGCAGCCAAGGACTGCAGGGGCTGGGGGGGGCCAACGTCCTGACTTTC. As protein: CASSQGLQGLGGANVLTF.

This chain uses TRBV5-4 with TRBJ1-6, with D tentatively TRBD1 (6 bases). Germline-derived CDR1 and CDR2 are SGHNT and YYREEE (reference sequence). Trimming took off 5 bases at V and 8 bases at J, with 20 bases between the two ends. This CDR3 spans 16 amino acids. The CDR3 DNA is TGTGCCAGCAGTTCTTATACCGGGACACCACATTCACCCCTCCACTTT. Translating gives CASSSYTGTPHSPLHF.

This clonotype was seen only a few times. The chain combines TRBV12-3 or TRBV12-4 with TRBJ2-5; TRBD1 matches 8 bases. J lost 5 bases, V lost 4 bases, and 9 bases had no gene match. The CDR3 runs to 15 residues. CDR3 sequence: CASSSDRDRGETQYF. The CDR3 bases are TGTGCCAGCAGTTCGGACAGGGACAGAGGGGAGACCCAGTACTTC.

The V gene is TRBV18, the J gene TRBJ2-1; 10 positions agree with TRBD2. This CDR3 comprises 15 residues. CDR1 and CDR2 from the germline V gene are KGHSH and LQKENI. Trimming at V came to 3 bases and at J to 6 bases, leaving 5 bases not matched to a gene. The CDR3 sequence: CASSPLSGGGNEQFF. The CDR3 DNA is TGTGCCAGCTCACCGTTAAGCGGGGGGGGCAATGAGCAGTTCTTC.

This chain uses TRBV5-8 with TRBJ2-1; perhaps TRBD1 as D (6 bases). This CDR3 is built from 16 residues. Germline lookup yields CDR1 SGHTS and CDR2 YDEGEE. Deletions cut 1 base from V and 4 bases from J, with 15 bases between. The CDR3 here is CASSLRGTTPYNEQFF. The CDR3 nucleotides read TGTGCCAGCAGCTTGAGGGGGACCACACCTTACAATGAGCAGTTCTTC. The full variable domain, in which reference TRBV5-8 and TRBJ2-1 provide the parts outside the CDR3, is EAGVTQSPTHLIKTRGQQATLRCSPISGHTSVYWYQQALGLGLQFLLWYDEGEERNRGNFPPRFSGRQFPNYSSELNVNALELEDSALYLCASSLRGTTPYNEQFFGPGTRLTVL.

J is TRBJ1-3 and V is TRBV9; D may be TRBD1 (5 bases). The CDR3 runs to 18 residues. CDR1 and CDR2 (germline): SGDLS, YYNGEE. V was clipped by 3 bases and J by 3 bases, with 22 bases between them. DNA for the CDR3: TGTGCCAGCAGCGAGAGGGGCCAGCAGGCCGACATTGGAAACACCATATATTTT. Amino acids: CASSERGQQADIGNTIYF.

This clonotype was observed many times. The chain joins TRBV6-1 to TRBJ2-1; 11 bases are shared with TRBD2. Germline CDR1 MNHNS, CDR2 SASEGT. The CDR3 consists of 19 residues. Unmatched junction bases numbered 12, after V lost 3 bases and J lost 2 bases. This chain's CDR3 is CASSEPPRLSGGAYNEQFF. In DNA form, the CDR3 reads TGTGCCAGCAGTGAGCCCCCCAGACTTAGCGGGGGGGCCTACAATGAGCAGTTCTTC.

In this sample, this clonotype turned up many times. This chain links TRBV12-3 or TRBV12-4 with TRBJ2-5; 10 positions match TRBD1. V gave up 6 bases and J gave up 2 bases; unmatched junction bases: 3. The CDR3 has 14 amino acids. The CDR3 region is CASRPDRGQETQYF. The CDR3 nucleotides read TGTGCCAGCAGACCGGACAGGGGGCAAGAGACCCAGTACTTC.

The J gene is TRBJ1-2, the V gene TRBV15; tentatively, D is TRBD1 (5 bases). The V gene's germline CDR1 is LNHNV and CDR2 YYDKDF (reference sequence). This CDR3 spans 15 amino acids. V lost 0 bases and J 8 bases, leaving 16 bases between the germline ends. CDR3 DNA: TGTGCCACCAGCAGAGATACGGGACGGCGAGAGGGCTACACCTTC. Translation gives CATSRDTGRREGYTF.

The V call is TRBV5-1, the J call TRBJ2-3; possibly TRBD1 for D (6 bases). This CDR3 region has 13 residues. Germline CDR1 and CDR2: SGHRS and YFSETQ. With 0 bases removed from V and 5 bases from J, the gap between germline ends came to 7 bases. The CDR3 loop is CASSLGGQDTQYF. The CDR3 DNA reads TGCGCCAGCAGCTTGGGGGGACAAGATACGCAGTATTTT.

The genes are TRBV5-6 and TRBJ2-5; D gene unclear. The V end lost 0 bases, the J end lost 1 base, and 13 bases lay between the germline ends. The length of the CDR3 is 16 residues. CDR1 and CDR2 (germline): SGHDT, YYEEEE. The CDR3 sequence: CASSLEWSASQETQYF. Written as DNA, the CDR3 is TGTGCCAGCAGCTTGGAGTGGTCGGCTTCCCAAGAGACCCAGTACTTC.

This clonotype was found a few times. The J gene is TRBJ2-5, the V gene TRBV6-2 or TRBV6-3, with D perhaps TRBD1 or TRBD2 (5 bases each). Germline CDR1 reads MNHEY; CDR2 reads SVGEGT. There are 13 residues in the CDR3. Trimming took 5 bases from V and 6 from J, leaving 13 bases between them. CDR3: CASSEGFRQTQYF. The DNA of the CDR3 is TGTGCCAGCAGTGAGGGGTTCCGGCAGACCCAGTACTTC.

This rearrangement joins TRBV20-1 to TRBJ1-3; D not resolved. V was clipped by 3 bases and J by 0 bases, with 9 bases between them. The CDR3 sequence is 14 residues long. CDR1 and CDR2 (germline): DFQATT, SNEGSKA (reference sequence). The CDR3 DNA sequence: TGCAGTGCTAGTGCGCAGTTCTCTGGAAACACCATATATTTT. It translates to CSASAQFSGNTIYF.